These T cell receptor beta chains were read from a single sample in a study of T cells in localized non-small cell lung cancer. Repertoires were generated with immunoSEQ multiplex PCR, while TCRdb's copy carries only in-frame clones and drops some. The data hold just under 35,000 clones, with approximately 90% observed a single time. This specimen consisted of peripheral blood mononuclear cells, obtained before any cancer treatment. All receptors derive from a female donor of 60 years or more with stage II lung adenocarcinoma. Both conserved end residues are part of each CDR3. A D gene is named only where the DNA matches it firmly. Only part of the rows carry a size: once, few, many, or a class if the clone is expanded.

V: TRBV6-1; J: TRBJ1-5; size: -; D: -; DNA: TGTGCCAGCAGTGAAATTAACCAGCATTTT; CDR3: CASSEINQHF
V: TRBV6-5; J: TRBJ1-2; size: few; D: -; DNA: TGTGCCGCGGGAGGGGCGATTCGGGATGGCTACACCTTC; CDR3: CAAGGAIRDGYTF
V: TRBV14; J: TRBJ1-4; size: -; D: -; DNA: TGTGCCAGCGCACGACAGCCGCCGAAAAAACTGTTTTTT; CDR3: CASARQPPKKLFF
V: TRBV5-1; J: TRBJ1-5; size: -; D: TRBD1; DNA: TGCGCCAGCAGCTCGGGACAGGGAGCATTGGGCAATCAGCCCCAGCATTTT; CDR3: CASSSGQGALGNQPQHF
V: TRBV5-8; J: TRBJ1-2; size: -; D: -; DNA: TGTGCCAGCAGTGGATGGGGCTATGGCTACACCTTC; CDR3: CASSGWGYGYTF
V: TRBV5-1; J: TRBJ1-1; size: -; D: TRBD1; DNA: TGCGCCAGCAGCACGACAGGGTCCATGAACACTGAAGCTTTCTTT; CDR3: CASSTTGSMNTEAFF
V: TRBV7-9; J: TRBJ2-3; size: -; D: -; DNA: TGTGCCAGCAGCTTAGGAGTCACAGATACGCAGTATTTT; CDR3: CASSLGVTDTQYF
V: TRBV2; J: TRBJ2-3; size: -; D: -; DNA: TGTGCCAGCAGTGTACGGGGAGGCACAGATACGCAGTATTTT; CDR3: CASSVRGGTDTQYF
V: TRBV5-4; J: TRBJ2-1; size: -; D: -; DNA: TGTGCCAGCAGCCTCACCGGGGCGAGAGATGAGCAGTTCTTC; CDR3: CASSLTGARDEQFF
V: TRBV30; J: TRBJ1-5; size: -; D: -; DNA: TGTGCCTGGAGTGTACGAGGGGACGGCAATCAGCCCCAGCATTTT; CDR3: CAWSVRGDGNQPQHF
V: TRBV28; J: TRBJ2-7; size: -; D: -; DNA: TGTGCCAGCAGTGCGTCGGGGCTTCCCCACGAGCAGTACTTC; CDR3: CASSASGLPHEQYF
V: TRBV28; J: TRBJ2-7; size: -; D: -; DNA: TGTGCCAGCAGGGCCGGTGCGGGACCCTACGAGCAGTACTTC; CDR3: CASRAGAGPYEQYF
V: TRBV7-6; J: TRBJ1-2; size: -; D: -; DNA: TGTGCCAGCAGCCAACAGTCCTACTATGGCTACACCTTC; CDR3: CASSQQSYYGYTF
V: TRBV7-8; J: TRBJ1-5; size: -; D: -; DNA: TGTGCCAGCAGCCCTGGGGCAGGCAATCAGCCCCAGCATTTT; CDR3: CASSPGAGNQPQHF
V: TRBV11-3; J: TRBJ2-3; size: -; D: -; DNA: TGTGCCAGCAGCGCCCCGCGCCAGGGGACTAGCACAGATACGCAGTATTTT; CDR3: CASSAPRQGTSTDTQYF
V: TRBV10-3; J: TRBJ1-5; size: -; D: -; DNA: TGTGCCATCACCTGGGACCTCAATCAGCCCCAGCATTTT; CDR3: CAITWDLNQPQHF
V: TRBV2; J: TRBJ2-7; size: -; D: -; DNA: TGTGCCAGCAGCACTCACAGGACTGCCTCCTACGAGCAGTACTTC; CDR3: CASSTHRTASYEQYF
V: TRBV5-1; J: TRBJ1-4; size: -; D: -; DNA: TGCGCCAGCAGCTTGACAGGTTATAATGAAAAACTGTTTTTT; CDR3: CASSLTGYNEKLFF
V: TRBV10-1; J: TRBJ2-3; size: once; D: -; DNA: TGCGCCAGCAGTGAGGAGGGGGGACTGTTGGATACGCAGTATTTT; CDR3: CASSEEGGLLDTQYF
V: TRBV6-1; J: TRBJ2-1; size: -; D: -; DNA: TGTGCCAGCAGTGACAACCGCTACAATGAGCAGTTCTTC; CDR3: CASSDNRYNEQFF
V: TRBV5-6; J: TRBJ1-5; size: -; D: -; DNA: TGTGCCAGCAGCTTGGGGACTGGATCCAATCAGCCCCAGCATTTT; CDR3: CASSLGTGSNQPQHF
V: TRBV6-5; J: TRBJ1-4; size: -; D: TRBD1; DNA: TGTGCCAGCAGAGGGACAGGGGGAGAAAAACTGTTTTTT; CDR3: CASRGTGGEKLFF
V: TRBV7-6; J: TRBJ1-1; size: -; D: -; DNA: TGTGCCAGCAGCTTGGCCTCCATGAACACTGAAGCTTTCTTT; CDR3: CASSLASMNTEAFF
V: TRBV27; J: TRBJ2-5; size: -; D: -; DNA: TGTGCCAGCAGTTTATCGAGCGGAGGGGGAGAGACCCAGTACTTC; CDR3: CASSLSSGGGETQYF
V: TRBV7-9; J: TRBJ2-1; size: -; D: TRBD2; DNA: TGTGCCAGCAGTCACCGACTAGCGGGAGGCCGCAATGAGCAGTTCTTC; CDR3: CASSHRLAGGRNEQFF
V: TRBV9; J: TRBJ1-1; size: -; D: -; DNA: TGTGCCAGCAGCGTAGAGGCGGGGCAGTGGGGCTCCGAAGCTTTCTTT; CDR3: CASSVEAGQWGSEAFF
V: TRBV15; J: TRBJ1-3; size: -; D: TRBD1; DNA: TGTGCCACCAGCGGCCGGGACAGGGATAACACCATATATTTT; CDR3: CATSGRDRDNTIYF
V: TRBV12-5; J: TRBJ2-7; size: -; D: TRBD1; DNA: TGTGCTAGTGGTCTGTACCCGGGACAGGGAAGCTCCTACGAGCAGTACTTC; CDR3: CASGLYPGQGSSYEQYF
V: TRBV28; J: TRBJ1-1; size: -; D: -; DNA: TGTGCCAGCAGTTTATTGGACAGTGAATTCTTT; CDR3: CASSLLDSEFF
V: TRBV19; J: TRBJ1-6; size: -; D: TRBD1; DNA: TGTGCCAGTAGCCCTCCGGGACAGGGTTATAATTCACCCCTCCACTTT; CDR3: CASSPPGQGYNSPLHF
V: TRBV10-3; J: TRBJ1-6; size: -; D: -; DNA: TGTGCCATCAGTGATCTGGGGTCACCCCTCCACTTT; CDR3: CAISDLGSPLHF
V: TRBV2; J: TRBJ1-5; size: few; D: TRBD1; DNA: TGTGCCAGCAGGTCACAGGGGAACAATCAGCCCCAGCATTTT; CDR3: CASRSQGNNQPQHF
V: TRBV28; J: TRBJ1-5; size: -; D: -; DNA: TGTGCCAGCAGTTTAGGCAGGTCCCTGGGCAATCAGCCCCAGCATTTT; CDR3: CASSLGRSLGNQPQHF
V: TRBV2; J: TRBJ1-1; size: -; D: -; DNA: TGTGCCAGCACCTTATCACAGGGACTGAACACTGAAGCTTTCTTT; CDR3: CASTLSQGLNTEAFF
V: TRBV5-6; J: TRBJ2-2; size: -; D: -; DNA: TGTGCCAGCAGCCCCGAGGGGGGGCGAAGGACCGGGGAGCTGTTTTTT; CDR3: CASSPEGGRRTGELFF
V: TRBV6-6; J: TRBJ1-1; size: -; D: -; DNA: TGTGCCAGCAGTTACTCGCAGTTGAACACTGAAGCTTTCTTT; CDR3: CASSYSQLNTEAFF
V: TRBV5-5; J: TRBJ1-2; size: -; D: -; DNA: TGTGCCAGCAGCTTGGGGGGTAAAGATTATGGCTACACCTTC; CDR3: CASSLGGKDYGYTF
V: TRBV27; J: TRBJ1-5; size: -; D: -; DNA: TGTGCCAGCAGTTTGTTGGGGAATCAGCCCCAGCATTTT; CDR3: CASSLLGNQPQHF
V: TRBV5-6; J: TRBJ1-1; size: -; D: -; DNA: TGTGCCAGCAGCTTGGCCGGTAGAACTGAAGCTTTCTTT; CDR3: CASSLAGRTEAFF
V: TRBV5-1; J: TRBJ1-1; size: few; D: -; DNA: TGCGCCAGCAGCCTTACACGGAACACTGAAGCTTTCTTT; CDR3: CASSLTRNTEAFF
V: TRBV6-6; J: TRBJ2-7; size: -; D: -; DNA: TGTGCCAGCAGTTACTCGAAGGAGGGTGGCGAGCAGTACTTC; CDR3: CASSYSKEGGEQYF
V: TRBV6-1; J: TRBJ1-2; size: once; D: -; DNA: TGTGCCAGCGGAGGGCCAGGGGACGCTAACTATGGCTACACCTTC; CDR3: CASGGPGDANYGYTF
V: TRBV29-1; J: TRBJ2-1; size: -; D: TRBD1; DNA: TGCAGCGTTGTGACAGGGGCTCTGCGAGAGCAGTTCTTC; CDR3: CSVVTGALREQFF
V: TRBV9; J: TRBJ1-1; size: -; D: TRBD1; DNA: TGTGCCAGCAGCGTGGGACAGAGCATGAACACTGAAGCTTTCTTT; CDR3: CASSVGQSMNTEAFF
V: TRBV2; J: TRBJ1-5; size: -; D: TRBD1; DNA: TGTGCCAGCAGGCCAGACAGGGGGCTAAGGTTCGGTCAGCCCCAGCATTTT; CDR3: CASRPDRGLRFGQPQHF
V: TRBV7-8; J: TRBJ2-7; size: -; D: -; DNA: TGTGCCAGCAGCCTATGGAGGGGAGGATCCGGCTACGAGCAGTACTTC; CDR3: CASSLWRGGSGYEQYF
V: TRBV7-3; J: TRBJ2-7; size: -; D: TRBD1; DNA: TGTGCCAGCAGTTCTGGACAGGGTGGCCGATACGAGCAGTACTTC; CDR3: CASSSGQGGRYEQYF
V: TRBV4-3; J: TRBJ1-3; size: -; D: -; DNA: TGCGCCAGCAGCCAAGATGCTGCAATATCTGGAAACACCATATATTTT; CDR3: CASSQDAAISGNTIYF
V: TRBV9; J: TRBJ2-3; size: -; D: TRBD2; DNA: TGTGCCAGCAGCGTATTAGCGGGAGGGGCAGATACGCAGTATTTT; CDR3: CASSVLAGGADTQYF
V: TRBV6-5; J: TRBJ2-7; size: -; D: -; DNA: TGTGCCAGCAGTTCCCACGACAGATTTTTCCACGAGCAGTACTTC; CDR3: CASSSHDRFFHEQYF
V: TRBV15; J: TRBJ2-1; size: few; D: -; DNA: TGTGCCACCAGCAGAGATCCTGGGGGCCTAATCAATGAGCAGTTCTTC; CDR3: CATSRDPGGLINEQFF
V: TRBV7-2; J: TRBJ2-6; size: -; D: -; DNA: TGTGCCAGCAGCTTATTTGGTGGAGGCGTCTCTGGGGCCAACGTCCTGACTTTC; CDR3: CASSLFGGGVSGANVLTF
V: TRBV6-6; J: TRBJ1-1; size: -; D: -; DNA: TGTGCCAGCAGTCGCCTGAACACTGAAGCTTTCTTT; CDR3: CASSRLNTEAFF
V: TRBV4-3; J: TRBJ1-1; size: -; D: TRBD1; DNA: TGCGCCAGCAGCCAAACGGGACAGCCGAACACTGAAGCTTTCTTT; CDR3: CASSQTGQPNTEAFF
V: TRBV10-3; J: TRBJ1-3; size: -; D: -; DNA: TGTGCCATCACCCCAGACCCAACCGGAAACACCATATATTTT; CDR3: CAITPDPTGNTIYF